Listed below are T cell receptor beta chains from one sample, sequenced in a study of OX40 agonist ivuxolimab in advanced cancers. Assay: immunoSEQ multiplex PCR; the TCRdb copy retains only in-frame clones and omits some. This table has roughly 83,000 clones, roughly 83% appearing once. The source was CD4+ or CD8+ T cells sorted from blood, collected in a trial of the OX40 agonist ivuxolimab. These receptors came from an adult with an advanced solid tumor such as melanoma, head and neck, liver or kidney cancer. Each CDR3 is given with its conserved first and last residue. The D gene is left open where the match is weak. Part of the rows lack a size; the others show once, few, many or a class for expanded clones.

j_call,d_call,clone_size,v_call,cdr3_nt,cdr3_aa
TRBJ2-2,NA,few,TRBV14,TGTGCCAGCAGCCCTTTCCCGGGGGAGCTGTTTTTT,CASSPFPGELFF
TRBJ2-1,NA,NA,TRBV4-3,TGCGCCAGCAGCCCTGACATTAACAATGAGCAGTTCTTC,CASSPDINNEQFF
TRBJ2-5,TRBD1,NA,TRBV11-3,TGTGCCAGCAGCCTAAGGACAGGCGGAGAGACCCAGTACTTC,CASSLRTGGETQYF
TRBJ1-1,TRBD1,NA,TRBV19,TGTGCCAGTAGTATGGGACAGGGCTTCATGAACACTGAAGCTTTCTTT,CASSMGQGFMNTEAFF
TRBJ2-2,TRBD1,NA,TRBV7-3,TGTGCCAGCAGCTCCACAGGGGTGACCGGGGAGCTGTTTTTT,CASSSTGVTGELFF
TRBJ2-7,TRBD1,NA,TRBV6-5,TGTGCCAGCAGTTACTCCTTAACAGGGGGTGAGCAGTACTTC,CASSYSLTGGEQYF
TRBJ2-2,TRBD1,NA,TRBV6-6,TGTGCCAGCAACGGACAGGGAACCGGGGAGCTGTTTTTT,CASNGQGTGELFF
TRBJ2-1,NA,NA,TRBV11-2,TGTGCCAGCAGTTTGCGGGCGGTTGAGCAGTTCTTC,CASSLRAVEQFF
TRBJ2-7,TRBD2,NA,TRBV5-1,TGCGCCAGCAGCTTGAGTACTAGCGGGAACTACGAGCAGTACTTC,CASSLSTSGNYEQYF
TRBJ2-1,TRBD1,NA,TRBV5-1,TGCGCCGGAAGCCGGGACAGGCAGGCAAATGAGCAGTTCTTC,CAGSRDRQANEQFF
TRBJ1-4,NA,once,TRBV6-6,TGTGCCAGCAGTGGCGGGATGAATGAAAAACTGTTTTTT,CASSGGMNEKLFF
TRBJ1-2,NA,few,TRBV10-2,TGCGCCAGCAGTTCCTCCCAACTGTCATCCTATGGCTACACCTTC,CASSSSQLSSYGYTF
TRBJ2-5,NA,NA,TRBV7-9,TGTGCCAGCAGCTTAAGAGGAGGACAACAAGAGACCCAGTACTTC,CASSLRGGQQETQYF
TRBJ2-1,NA,NA,TRBV18,TGTGCCAGCTCACCACGGGGTACGGGCGAGGAGCAGTTCTTC,CASSPRGTGEEQFF
TRBJ1-5,NA,NA,TRBV5-6,TGTGCCAGCAGCTTGAGAGGGAGCAATCAGCCCCAGCATTTT,CASSLRGSNQPQHF
TRBJ2-7,NA,NA,TRBV15,TGTGCCACCAGCAGCCCGGGTAGCGGTGAGGGGTTTTACGAGCAGTACTTC,CATSSPGSGEGFYEQYF
TRBJ1-4,NA,NA,TRBV5-6,TGTGCCAGCAGCTTAGGCCTCAATGAAAAACTGTTTTTT,CASSLGLNEKLFF
TRBJ2-1,TRBD2,few,TRBV6-6,TGTGCCAGCAGTTTCTCGGGACTAGCGGGAAACAATGAGCAGTTCTTC,CASSFSGLAGNNEQFF
TRBJ1-5,NA,few,TRBV6-5,TGTGCCAGCAGCCCGTCGGTGCGTAGCAATCAGCCCCAGCATTTT,CASSPSVRSNQPQHF
TRBJ1-1,TRBD1,few,TRBV15,TGTGCCACCAGCAGAGTCCGACAGGGGGCTCGAGCTTTCTTT,CATSRVRQGARAFF
TRBJ1-5,NA,NA,TRBV18,TGTGCCAGCTCGCGCACGTTGAATCAGCCCCAGCATTTT,CASSRTLNQPQHF
TRBJ2-7,NA,NA,TRBV25-1,TGTGCCAGCAGTGAAGGGGGGACTCTGCTTCTCTTC,CASSEGGTLLLF
TRBJ2-3,NA,few,TRBV6-6,TGTGCCAGCAGTTACTCGTTAAGCACAGATACGCAGTATTTT,CASSYSLSTDTQYF
TRBJ1-2,TRBD1,NA,TRBV27,TGTGCCAGCAGTTTGAAGGGGGCGCCTGGCTACACCTTC,CASSLKGAPGYTF
TRBJ2-3,NA,once,TRBV5-8,TGTGCCAGCAGGGGCCGAGGACTTGATACGCAGTATTTT,CASRGRGLDTQYF
TRBJ1-1,NA,few,TRBV11-3,TGTGCCAGCAGGACCCGCTCCGGGGTTCGGGCTTTCTTT,CASRTRSGVRAFF
TRBJ1-1,NA,NA,TRBV7-9,TGTGCCAGCAGCTTAGGACGGCCGGGCACTGAAGCTTTCTTT,CASSLGRPGTEAFF
TRBJ1-2,NA,NA,TRBV11-2,TGTGCCAGCAGCCCAAATGGGGGGATGAACTATGGCTACACCTTC,CASSPNGGMNYGYTF